These T cell receptor beta chains were read from a single sample in a study of OX40 agonist ivuxolimab in advanced cancers. Data came from immunoSEQ multiplex PCR; TCRdb stores just in-frame clones and leaves some out. The sample includes around 80,000 clones, around nine tenths seen only once; the top ten take roughly 2.1%. The sample consisted of CD4+ or CD8+ T cells sorted from blood, taken in a trial of the OX40 agonist ivuxolimab. Source of these receptors: an adult with an advanced solid tumor such as melanoma, head and neck, liver or kidney cancer. Each CDR3 is given with its conserved first and last residue. The order of the fields is J gene, D gene, V gene, CDR3 DNA, CDR3 protein. A D gene is named only where the DNA matches it firmly.

TRBJ2-5 NA TRBV4-1 TGCGCCAGCAGCCGAGGACTGATCGGGGGAAAGACCCAGTACTTC CASSRGLIGGKTQYF
TRBJ2-7 NA TRBV28 TGTGCCAGCAGTTTATTATCGTCTGCACAGGGTAGGGACGAGCAGTACTTC CASSLLSSAQGRDEQYF
TRBJ2-2 TRBD2 TRBV5-4 TGTGCCAGCAGCCTCCGGACTAGCGGGTCGGGCGGGGAGCTGTTTTTT CASSLRTSGSGGELFF
TRBJ2-5 NA TRBV2 TGTGCCTCCTGTTGGAGGAAAGCGGAGACCCAGTACTTC CASCWRKAETQYF
TRBJ2-7 NA TRBV30 TGTGCCTGGAGTCGGTTAACCTACGAGCAGTACTTC CAWSRLTYEQYF
TRBJ2-3 TRBD2 TRBV7-2 TGTGCCAGCAGCTCTCCGACTAGCGGGAGAACGCAGTATTTT CASSSPTSGRTQYF
TRBJ2-2 NA TRBV6-5 TGTGCCAGCAGCTCAGGTTACACCGGGGAGCTGTTTTTT CASSSGYTGELFF
TRBJ2-3 NA TRBV29-1 TGCAGCGCCAACCTTGGGGGGCGCACAGATACGCAGTATTTT CSANLGGRTDTQYF
TRBJ1-3 NA TRBV5-6 TGTGCCAGCAGCTTCCAAAGCTCTGGAAACACCATATATTTT CASSFQSSGNTIYF
TRBJ2-7 TRBD1 TRBV25-1 TGTGCCAGCAGTGAAGGGGGACAGGGCGCCTCCTACGAGCAGTACTTC CASSEGGQGASYEQYF
TRBJ2-3 NA TRBV5-1 TGCGCCAGCAGCCCCCCCGATGGGGGAGGCACAGATACGCAGTATTTT CASSPPDGGGTDTQYF
TRBJ2-7 TRBD2 TRBV5-6 TGTGCCAGCAGCTTGGGGGCACTTGGGACTAGCGGTCGGTACTTC CASSLGALGTSGRYF
TRBJ2-7 NA TRBV4-1 TGCGCCAGCAGCCAAGATCCGGGAGTGTCCTACGAGCAGTACTTC CASSQDPGVSYEQYF
TRBJ1-1 NA TRBV6-5 TGTGCCAGCAGTTACCGGGAGGGCGGCACTGAAGCTTTCTTT CASSYREGGTEAFF
TRBJ2-5 NA TRBV18 TGTGCCAGCTCACTAACAAGGAAAGAGACCCAGTACTTC CASSLTRKETQYF
TRBJ2-1 NA TRBV28 TGTGCCAGCAGTCCTAGCGCCTACAATGAGCAGTTCTTC CASSPSAYNEQFF
TRBJ2-2 NA TRBV28 TGTGCCAGCAGTCTAGGCGGAGTCCACACCGGGGAGCTGTTTTTT CASSLGGVHTGELFF
TRBJ2-2 NA TRBV27 TGTGCCAGCCGAGGGTGGAACACCGGGGAGCTGTTTTTT CASRGWNTGELFF
TRBJ2-3 TRBD2 TRBV5-1 TGCGCCAGCAGCTGGGGTGCGGGAGGGAAGACAGATACGCAGTATTTT CASSWGAGGKTDTQYF
TRBJ2-7 TRBD1 TRBV6-5 TGTGCCAGCAGCCGATCGGGACAGGGAACCTACGAGCAGTACTTC CASSRSGQGTYEQYF
TRBJ1-2 TRBD1 TRBV9 TGTGCCAGCAGCGTAGGCGATGAGGGACAGGGCTATGGCTACACCTTC CASSVGDEGQGYGYTF
TRBJ1-2 NA TRBV9 TGTGCCAGCAGCGTAGCTACGGGAGGGGGGTACACCTTC CASSVATGGGYTF
TRBJ2-3 NA TRBV5-1 TGCGCCAGCAGCTTCGGAACAGGAACTTCCACAGATACGCAGTATTTT CASSFGTGTSTDTQYF
TRBJ2-3 NA TRBV21-1 TGTGCCAGCAGTAAGCGAGCGGGTCTCACAGATACGCAGTATTTT CASSKRAGLTDTQYF
TRBJ2-7 NA TRBV11-3 TGTGCCAGCAGCTTAGAGCGTCCTCCCTACGAGCAGTACTTC CASSLERPPYEQYF
TRBJ1-2 TRBD1 TRBV19 TGTGCCAGTAGGCGCACACCGGGACAGCCGAACTATGGCTACACCTTC CASRRTPGQPNYGYTF
TRBJ2-1 NA TRBV28 TGTGCCAGCAGTAGCCCCTCAACTAGCTACAATGAGCAGTTCTTC CASSSPSTSYNEQFF